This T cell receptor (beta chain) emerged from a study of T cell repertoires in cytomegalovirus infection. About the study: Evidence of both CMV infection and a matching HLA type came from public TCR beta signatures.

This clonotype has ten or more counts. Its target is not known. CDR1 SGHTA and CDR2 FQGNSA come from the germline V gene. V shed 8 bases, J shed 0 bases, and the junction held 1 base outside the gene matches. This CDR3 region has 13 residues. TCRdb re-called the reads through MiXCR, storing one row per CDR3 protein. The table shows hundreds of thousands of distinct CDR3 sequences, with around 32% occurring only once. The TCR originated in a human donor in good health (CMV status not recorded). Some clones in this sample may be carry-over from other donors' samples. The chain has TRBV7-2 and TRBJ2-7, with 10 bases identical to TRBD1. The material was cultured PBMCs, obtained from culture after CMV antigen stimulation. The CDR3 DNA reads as TGTGCCAGCGGGACAGGGGACTCCTACGAGCAGTACTTC. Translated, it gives CASGTGDSYEQYF.